This T cell receptor beta chain was sequenced in a study of CD8 T cells in Susac syndrome. The RNA, about 0.45 to 1 ug, was put through reverse transcription using random hexamers. The amplification used immunoSEQ multiplex PCR on TCR beta CDR3; it spanned 54 Vbeta and 13 Jbeta. TCRdb processed the immunoSEQ multiplex PCR reads anew with MiXCR; each CDR3 protein has one entry. The sample consists of a few hundred thousand distinct CDR3 sequences, 92% of them appearing once. The CDR3 sequence is 14 residues long. CDR1 is MNHEY and CDR2 is SMNVEV in the germline V gene (reference sequence). Trimming removed 5 bases at V and 7 bases at J, with 17 bases between.

V gene TRBV27 combines with J gene TRBJ1-1; perhaps TRBD1 as D (5 bases). The origin of this receptor is a human donor with multiple sclerosis. Sequencing was carried out using CD8+ T cells from PBMCs. CDR3 amino acids: CASSASGTHGEAFF. For the CDR3, the DNA is TGTGCCAGCAGTGCATCCGGGACTCACGGTGAAGCTTTCTTT.